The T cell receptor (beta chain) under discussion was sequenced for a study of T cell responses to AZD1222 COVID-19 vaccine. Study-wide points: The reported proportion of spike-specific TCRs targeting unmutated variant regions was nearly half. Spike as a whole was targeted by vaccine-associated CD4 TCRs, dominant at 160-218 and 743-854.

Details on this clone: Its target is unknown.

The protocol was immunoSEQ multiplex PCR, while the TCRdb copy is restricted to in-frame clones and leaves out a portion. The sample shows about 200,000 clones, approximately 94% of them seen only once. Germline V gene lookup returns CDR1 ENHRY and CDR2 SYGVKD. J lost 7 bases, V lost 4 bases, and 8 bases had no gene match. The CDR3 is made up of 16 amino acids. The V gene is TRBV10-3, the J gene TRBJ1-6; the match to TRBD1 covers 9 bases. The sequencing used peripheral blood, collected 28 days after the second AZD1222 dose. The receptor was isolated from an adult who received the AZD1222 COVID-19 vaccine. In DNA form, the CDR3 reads TGTGCCATCAGTGGGGCGGCCGGGACAGGGAATTCACCCCTCCACTTT. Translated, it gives CAISGAAGTGNSPLHF.